This T cell receptor (beta chain) is drawn from a study of cytomegalovirus exposure and HLA in healthy donors. Study findings and constraints: Presence/absence analyses assumed roughly uniform sequencing depth across donors.

Amplification used 60 Vbeta primers and 13 Jbeta primers. Profiled with immunoSEQ multiplex PCR; TCRdb holds only in-frame clones, not every one. The table lists some 150,000 clones, roughly four fifths of them singletons, with 5.5% to 6% in the top ten. This CDR3 contains 17 residues. The trim removed 4 bases at V and 0 bases at J, leaving 5 bases unmatched. Germline assignment: CDR1 MGHRA and CDR2 YSYEKL. With regard to this clone: Its antigen is not known.

Sequenced input: PBMCs. The rearrangement links TRBV4-1 to TRBJ2-3; TRBD2 matches 12 bases. This TCR was recovered from a man in his thirties or forties in good health and CMV-seropositive. CDR3 in DNA: TGCGCCAGCAGCCTTCGGACTAGCGGGGATAGCACAGATACGCAGTATTTT. This sequence encodes CASSLRTSGDSTDTQYF.